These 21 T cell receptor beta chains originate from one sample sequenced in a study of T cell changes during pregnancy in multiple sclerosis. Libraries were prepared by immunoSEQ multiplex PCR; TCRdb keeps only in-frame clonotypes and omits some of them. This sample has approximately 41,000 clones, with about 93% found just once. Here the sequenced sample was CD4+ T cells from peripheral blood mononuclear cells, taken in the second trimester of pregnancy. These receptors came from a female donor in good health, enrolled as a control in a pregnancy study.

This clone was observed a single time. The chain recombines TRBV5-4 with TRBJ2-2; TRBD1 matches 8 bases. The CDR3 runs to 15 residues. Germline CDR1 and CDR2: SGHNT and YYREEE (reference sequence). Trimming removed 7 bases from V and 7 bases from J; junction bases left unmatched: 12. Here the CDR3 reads CASREGTGSYGELFF. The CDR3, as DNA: TGTGCCAGCCGAGAAGGGACAGGATCATACGGGGAGCTGTTTTTT.

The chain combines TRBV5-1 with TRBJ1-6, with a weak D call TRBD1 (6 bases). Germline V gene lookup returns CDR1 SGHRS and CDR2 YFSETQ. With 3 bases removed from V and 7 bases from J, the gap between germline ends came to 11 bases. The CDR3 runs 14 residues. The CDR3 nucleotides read TGCGCCAGCAGCTGGGGGCCGGAGAATTCACCCCTCCACTTT. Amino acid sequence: CASSWGPENSPLHF. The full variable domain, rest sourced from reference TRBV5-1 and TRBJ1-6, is KAGVTQTPRYLIKTRGQQVTLSCSPISGHRSVSWYQQTPGQGLQFLFEYFSETQRNKGNFPGRFSGRQFSNSRSEMNVSTLELGDSALYLCASSWGPENSPLHFGNGTRLTVT.

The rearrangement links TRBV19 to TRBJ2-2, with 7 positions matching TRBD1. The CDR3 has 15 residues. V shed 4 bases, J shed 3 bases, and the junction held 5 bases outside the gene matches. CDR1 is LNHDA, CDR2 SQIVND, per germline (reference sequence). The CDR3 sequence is CASSKRTGYTGELFF. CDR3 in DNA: TGTGCCAGTAGTAAGAGGACAGGCTACACCGGGGAGCTGTTTTTT. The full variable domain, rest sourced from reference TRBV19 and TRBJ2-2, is DGGITQSPKYLFRKEGQNVTLSCEQNLNHDAMYWYRQDPGQGLRLIYYSQIVNDFQKGDIAEGYSVSREKKESFPLTVTSAQKNPTAFYLCASSKRTGYTGELFFGEGSRLTVL.

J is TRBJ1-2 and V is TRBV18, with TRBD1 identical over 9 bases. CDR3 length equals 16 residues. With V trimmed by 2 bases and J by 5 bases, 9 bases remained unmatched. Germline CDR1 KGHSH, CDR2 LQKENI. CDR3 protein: CASSPRGQGNEYGYTF. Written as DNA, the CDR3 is TGTGCCAGCTCACCAAGGGGACAGGGAAATGAGTATGGCTACACCTTC.

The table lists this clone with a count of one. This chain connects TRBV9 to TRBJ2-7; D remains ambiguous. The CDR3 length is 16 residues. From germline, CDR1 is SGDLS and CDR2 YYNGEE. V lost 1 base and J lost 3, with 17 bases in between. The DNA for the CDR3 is TGTGCCAGCAGCGTACAAGCGCTAGGCCCCCTCTACGAGCAGTACTTC. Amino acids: CASSVQALGPLYEQYF.

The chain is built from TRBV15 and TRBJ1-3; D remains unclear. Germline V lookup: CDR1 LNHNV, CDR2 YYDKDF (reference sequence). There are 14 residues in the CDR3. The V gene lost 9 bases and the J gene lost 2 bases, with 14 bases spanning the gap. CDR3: CATSPWRAGNTIYF. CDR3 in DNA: TGTGCCACGAGCCCCTGGAGGGCTGGAAACACCATATATTTT.

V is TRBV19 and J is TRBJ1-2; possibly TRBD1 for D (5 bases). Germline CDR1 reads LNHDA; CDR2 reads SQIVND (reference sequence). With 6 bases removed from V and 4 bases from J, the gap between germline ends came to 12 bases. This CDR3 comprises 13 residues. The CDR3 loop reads CASSLTARYGYTF. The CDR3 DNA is TGTGCCAGTAGCTTGACAGCCCGCTATGGCTACACCTTC.

The CDR3 region is CATGVTGYSPLHF. The CDR3, as DNA: TGTGCCACCGGGGTGACAGGGTACTCACCCCTCCACTTT. V and J are TRBV5-5 and TRBJ1-6; 7 positions match TRBD1. This CDR3 spans 13 amino acids. The ends lost 9 bases at V and 10 bases at J; junction bases unmatched: 10. The germline V gene encodes CDR1 SGHKS and CDR2 YYEKEE (reference sequence).

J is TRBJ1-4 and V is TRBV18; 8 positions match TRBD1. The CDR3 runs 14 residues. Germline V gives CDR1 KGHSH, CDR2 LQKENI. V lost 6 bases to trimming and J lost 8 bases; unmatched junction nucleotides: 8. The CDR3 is CASSPTGGKEKLFF. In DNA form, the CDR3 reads TGTGCCAGCTCCCCTACAGGGGGGAAGGAAAAACTGTTTTTT.

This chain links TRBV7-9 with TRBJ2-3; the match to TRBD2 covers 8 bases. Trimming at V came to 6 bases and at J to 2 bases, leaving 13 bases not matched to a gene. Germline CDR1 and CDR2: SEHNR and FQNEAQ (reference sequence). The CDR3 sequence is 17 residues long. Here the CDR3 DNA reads TGTGCCAGCAGGCCCCAGGGAGCGGGGGCCGTCACAGATACGCAGTATTTT. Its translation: CASRPQGAGAVTDTQYF.

CDR3 amino acids: CASSLTRGDEQFF. CDR3 coding DNA: TGTGCCAGCAGCTTAACGAGAGGCGATGAGCAGTTCTTC. The chain combines TRBV11-2 with TRBJ2-1; D ambiguous. V was trimmed by 2 bases and J by 8 bases, leaving 10 bases between them. This CDR3 has 13 amino acids. Germline V CDR1 and CDR2: SGHAT, FQNNGV.

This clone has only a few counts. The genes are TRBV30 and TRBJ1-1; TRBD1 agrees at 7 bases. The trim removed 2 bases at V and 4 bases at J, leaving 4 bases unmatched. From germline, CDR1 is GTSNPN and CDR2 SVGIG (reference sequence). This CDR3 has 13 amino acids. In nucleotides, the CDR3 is TGTGCCTGGAGTCAACAGGGGCCCACTGAAGCTTTCTTT. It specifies CAWSQQGPTEAFF.

Here the CDR3 reads CASSLGSAGNEQFF. DNA for the CDR3: TGTGCCAGCAGTTTAGGATCAGCGGGCAATGAGCAGTTCTTC. The V call is TRBV6-6, the J call TRBJ2-1, with D maybe TRBD2 (6 bases). The V and J ends lost 4 bases and 6 bases respectively, with 13 bases between them. Germline CDR1 reads MNHNY; CDR2 reads SVGAGI (reference sequence). The CDR3 sequence is 14 residues long.

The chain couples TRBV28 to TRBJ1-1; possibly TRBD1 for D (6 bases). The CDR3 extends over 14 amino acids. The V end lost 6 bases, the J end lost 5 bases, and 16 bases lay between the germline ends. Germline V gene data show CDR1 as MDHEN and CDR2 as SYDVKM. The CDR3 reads CASSPGGAGTEAFF. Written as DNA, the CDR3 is TGTGCCAGCAGCCCTGGGGGGGCTGGTACTGAAGCTTTCTTT. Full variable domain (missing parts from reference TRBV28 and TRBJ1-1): DVKVTQSSRYLVKRTGEKVFLECVQDMDHENMFWYRQDPGLGLRLIYFSYDVKMKEKGDIPEGYSVSREKKERFSLILESASTNQTSMYLCASSPGGAGTEAFFGQGTRLTVV.

DNA for the CDR3: TGTGCCAGCAGCGAGGGGGGGGGCCTTAACACCGGGGAGCTGTTTTTT. Amino acids: CASSEGGGLNTGELFF. The gene calls are TRBV7-2 and TRBJ2-2, with D tentatively TRBD2 (7 bases). Between the trimmed V and J ends, which lost 5 bases and 2 bases, there was a span of 15 bases. Germline loops: CDR1 SGHTA, CDR2 FQGNSA. The CDR3 is made up of 16 amino acids.

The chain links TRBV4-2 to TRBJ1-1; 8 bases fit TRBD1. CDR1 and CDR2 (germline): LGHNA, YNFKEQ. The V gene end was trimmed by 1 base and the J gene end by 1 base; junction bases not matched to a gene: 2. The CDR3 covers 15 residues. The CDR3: CASSQAGGANTEAFF. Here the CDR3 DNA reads TGTGCCAGCAGCCAAGCAGGGGGCGCGAACACTGAAGCTTTCTTT.

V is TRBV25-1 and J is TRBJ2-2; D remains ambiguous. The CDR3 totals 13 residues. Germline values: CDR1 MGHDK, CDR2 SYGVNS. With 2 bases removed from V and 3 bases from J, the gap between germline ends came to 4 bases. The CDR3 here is CASSEQYTGELFF. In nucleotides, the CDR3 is TGTGCCAGCAGTGAACAGTACACCGGGGAGCTGTTTTTT. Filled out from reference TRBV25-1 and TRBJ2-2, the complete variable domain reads EADIYQTPRYLVIGTGKKITLECSQTMGHDKMYWYQQDPGMELHLIHYSYGVNSTEKGDLSSESTVSRIRTEHFPLTLESARPSHTSQYLCASSEQYTGELFFGEGSRLTVL.

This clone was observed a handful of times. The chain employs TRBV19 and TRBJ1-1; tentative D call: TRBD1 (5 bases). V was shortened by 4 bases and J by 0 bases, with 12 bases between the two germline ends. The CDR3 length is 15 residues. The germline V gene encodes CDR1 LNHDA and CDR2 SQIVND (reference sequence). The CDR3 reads CASSSRQSLNTEAFF. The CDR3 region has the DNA TGTGCCAGTAGTAGCCGACAGAGTTTGAACACTGAAGCTTTCTTT.

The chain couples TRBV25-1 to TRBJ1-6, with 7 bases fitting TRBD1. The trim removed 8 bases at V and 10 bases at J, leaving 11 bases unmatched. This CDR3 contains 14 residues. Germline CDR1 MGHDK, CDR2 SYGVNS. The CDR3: CASRQTGKPSPLHF. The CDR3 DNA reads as TGTGCCAGCCGCCAGACAGGGAAACCGTCACCCCTCCACTTT. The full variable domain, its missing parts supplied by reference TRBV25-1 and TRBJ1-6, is EADIYQTPRYLVIGTGKKITLECSQTMGHDKMYWYQQDPGMELHLIHYSYGVNSTEKGDLSSESTVSRIRTEHFPLTLESARPSHTSQYLCASRQTGKPSPLHFGNGTRLTVT.

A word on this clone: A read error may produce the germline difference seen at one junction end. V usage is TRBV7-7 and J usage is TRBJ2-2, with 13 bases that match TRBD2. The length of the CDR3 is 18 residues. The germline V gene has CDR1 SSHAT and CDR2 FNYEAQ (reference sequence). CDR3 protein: CASSSGLAGASNTGELFF. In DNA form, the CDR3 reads TGTGCTAGCAGCTCAGGACTAGCGGGGGCCTCGAACACCGGGGAGCTGTTTTTT.

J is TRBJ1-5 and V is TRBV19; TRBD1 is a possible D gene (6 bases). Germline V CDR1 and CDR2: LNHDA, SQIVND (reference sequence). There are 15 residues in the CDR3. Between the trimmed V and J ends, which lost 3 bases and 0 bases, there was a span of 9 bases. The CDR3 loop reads CASSIGDISNQPQHF. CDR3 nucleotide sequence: TGTGCCAGTAGTATTGGGGACATTAGCAATCAGCCCCAGCATTTT. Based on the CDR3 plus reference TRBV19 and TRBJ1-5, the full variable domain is DGGITQSPKYLFRKEGQNVTLSCEQNLNHDAMYWYRQDPGQGLRLIYYSQIVNDFQKGDIAEGYSVSREKKESFPLTVTSAQKNPTAFYLCASSIGDISNQPQHFGDGTRLSIL.